These 22 T cell receptor beta chains originate from one sample sequenced in a study of T cells in Graves' hyperthyroidism and ophthalmopathy. Amplification yielded TCR beta CDR3 regions, with RNA transcripts as the source. The study used the HTBI primer set for a first-round RT-PCR of the TCR CDR3. TCRdb ran MiXCR on the multiplex PCR reads and lists one entry per CDR3 protein. Among around 760,000 distinct CDR3 sequences, about a third were seen once, and the ten largest hold around a third. The sample taken for sequencing was blood. These receptors originate from a middle-aged woman with Graves' hyperthyroidism.

The chain carries TRBV20-1 and TRBJ2-7, with 12 bases identical to TRBD2. CDR3 length: 19 amino acids. Germline CDR1 reads DFQATT; CDR2 reads SNEGSKA (reference sequence). The V segment lost 2 bases and the J segment 5 bases; nucleotides outside the gene matches: 19. The CDR3 loop reads CSARSIRLAGDHFIHEQYF. The CDR3 nucleotides are TGCAGTGCTAGATCCATCAGACTAGCGGGAGACCACTTCATCCACGAGCAGTACTTC.

The rearrangement links TRBV7-2 to TRBJ1-1; D ambiguous. V was cut by 6 bases and J by 0 bases, with 17 bases left in between. The CDR3 totals 16 residues. Germline V gene data show CDR1 as SGHTA and CDR2 as FQGNSA. CDR3 nucleotides: TGTGCCAGCAGGATATCGGACTCACACTTGAACACTGAAGCTTTCTTT. Protein product: CASRISDSHLNTEAFF.

The chain combines TRBV27 with TRBJ2-2, with D tentatively TRBD2 (6 bases). V was cut by 2 bases and J by 4 bases, with 11 bases left in between. CDR3 length equals 15 residues. Germline CDR1 and CDR2: MNHEY and SMNVEV (reference sequence). The DNA of the CDR3 is TGTGCCAGCAGTTTAAGACTAGACTCCACCGGGGAGCTGTTTTTT. Protein sequence: CASSLRLDSTGELFF.

Ten or more counts support this clonotype. The chain carries TRBV7-8 and TRBJ1-2; D uncertain. CDR1 SGHVS and CDR2 FQNEAQ come from the germline V gene. The CDR3 covers 15 residues. V lost 1 base and J lost 2, with 11 bases in between. CDR3: CASSLVGDGNYGYTF. CDR3 DNA sequence: TGTGCCAGCAGCTTAGTTGGAGATGGGAACTATGGCTACACCTTC.

The sample holds many counts of this clonotype. The chain carries TRBV11-2 and TRBJ2-7; D possibly corresponds to TRBD1 (5 bases). CDR3 length: 15 amino acids. Germline CDR1 reads SGHAT; CDR2 reads FQNNGV. V dropped 1 base and J dropped 5 bases, with 15 bases sitting between them. CDR3 sequence (DNA): TGTGCCAGCAGCTTAGTATTGTCAGGGCGCGACGAGCAGTACTTC. Its translation: CASSLVLSGRDEQYF.

This sequence joins TRBV15 and TRBJ2-7; the D gene is possibly TRBD2 (5 bases). Trimming stripped 3 bases from V and 2 bases from J, with 20 bases between. From germline, CDR1 is LNHNV and CDR2 YYDKDF (reference sequence). The CDR3 covers 17 residues. The CDR3 sequence is CATSSASSASSPYEQYF. CDR3 nucleotides: TGTGCCACCAGCAGTGCTAGCTCGGCCTCATCGCCCTACGAGCAGTACTTC.

On this clonotype: One end of the junction is discordant with germline, which a read error may explain. This CDR3 is CASSLGQRQGRGAVF. The CDR3 DNA is TGTGCCAGCAGCTTAGGTCAGAGACAGGGCCGGGGAGCTGTTTTT. The chain employs TRBV7-2 and TRBJ2-2; the match to TRBD1 covers 7 bases. This CDR3 has 15 amino acids. The germline CDR1 and CDR2 sequences are SGHTA and FQGNSA.

V usage is TRBV5-1 and J usage is TRBJ2-5; D possibly matches TRBD1 or TRBD2 (5 bases each). Germline loops: CDR1 SGHRS, CDR2 YFSETQ. The ends were cut back, 3 bases at V and 1 base at J, with 19 bases in the middle. The CDR3 totals 17 residues. CDR3 amino acids: CASSWGRERRLQETQYF. The CDR3 nucleotides read TGCGCCAGCAGCTGGGGCAGGGAGAGACGCCTCCAAGAGACCCAGTACTTC.

This clonotype has a count of ten or more. The chain links TRBV10-3 to TRBJ2-2, with TRBD1 identical over 7 bases. This CDR3 contains 14 residues. V lost 6 bases to trimming and J lost 2 bases; unmatched junction nucleotides: 3. CDR1 and CDR2 from the germline V gene are ENHRY and SYGVKD. The CDR3: CAIRTGQNTGELFF. As DNA, the CDR3 is TGTGCCATCAGGACAGGGCAAAACACCGGGGAGCTGTTTTTT.

This clonotype was counted many times. V gene TRBV20-1 combines with J gene TRBJ1-3, with D perhaps matching TRBD1 (6 bases). This CDR3 is built from 13 residues. V was clipped by 6 bases and J by 0 bases, with 9 bases between them. Germline V gene data show CDR1 as DFQATT and CDR2 as SNEGSKA (reference sequence). The CDR3 loop is CSAPGASGNTIYF. Written as DNA, the CDR3 is TGCAGTGCCCCAGGGGCCTCTGGAAACACCATATATTTT.

This clonotype has at least ten counts. The chain uses TRBV19 and TRBJ1-6; D gene uncertain. CDR1 is LNHDA and CDR2 is SQIVND in the germline V gene (reference sequence). The CDR3 runs 15 residues. Deletions cut 6 bases from V and 5 bases from J, with 14 bases between. The CDR3 nucleotides are TGTGCCAGTAGGATGGGGAGGAGGGATAATTCACCCCTCCACTTT. Translating it yields CASRMGRRDNSPLHF.

This clonotype was detected a few times. For the CDR3, the DNA is TGTGCCAGCCGGGACAGGAAGAGTAATGAAAAACTGTTTTTT. Translated: CASRDRKSNEKLFF. This sequence joins TRBV12-3 or TRBV12-4 and TRBJ1-4; 8 bases map to TRBD1. This CDR3 is built from 14 residues. The ends lost 8 bases at V and 4 bases at J; junction bases unmatched: 6.

This chain joins TRBV7-2 and TRBJ1-2; D is undetermined. This CDR3 region has 16 residues. Germline V gives CDR1 SGHTA, CDR2 FQGNSA. V was trimmed by 0 bases and J by 8 bases, leaving 19 bases between them. The CDR3 is CASSLARSTHPGGYTF. The CDR3 DNA follows: TGTGCCAGCAGCTTAGCGCGTTCTACCCACCCTGGGGGCTACACCTTC.

Comments on this clonotype: The junction does not match germline at one end; this may be a read error. This chain uses TRBV28 with TRBJ2-7; no reliable D call. The CDR3 is 14 amino acids. The germline gives CDR1 MDHEN, CDR2 SYDVKM. The CDR3 is CASSFSRGPYGQYF. The CDR3 DNA is TGTGCCAGCAGTTTTAGCAGAGGACCGTACGGGCAGTACTTC. Together with reference TRBV28 and TRBJ2-7, the CDR3 gives the full variable domain: DVKVTQSSRYLVKRTGEKVFLECVQDMDHENMFWYRQDPGLGLRLIYFSYDVKMKEKGDIPEGYSVSREKKERFSLILESASTNQTSMYLCASSFSRGPYGQYFGPGTRLTVT.

This clonotype occurred a few times. One end of the junction varies from germline; a read error may be responsible. The V gene is TRBV19, the J gene TRBJ2-2; D is perhaps TRBD1 (6 bases). This CDR3 contains 15 residues. CDR1 and CDR2 from the germline V gene are LNHDA and SQIVND (reference sequence). The CDR3 region has the DNA TGCGCCAGCAGTCCAGGGGAACGGAACACCGGGGAGCTGTTTTTT. It translates to CASSPGERNTGELFF.

This clonotype was recorded many times. The chain joins TRBV6-6 to TRBJ1-5; D is unresolved. The CDR3 is made up of 12 amino acids. With 8 bases removed from V and 5 bases from J, the gap between germline ends came to 10 bases. CDR1 and CDR2 (germline): MNHNY, SVGAGI (reference sequence). Here the CDR3 DNA reads TGTGCCAGCGTTACTGGGGATCAGCCCCAGCATTTT. Protein sequence: CASVTGDQPQHF.

This clonotype was found a few times. This sequence joins TRBV13 and TRBJ1-2, with TRBD1 matching 9 bases. V lost 5 bases to trimming and J lost 8 bases; unmatched junction nucleotides: 21. CDR3 length equals 18 residues. Germline loops: CDR1 PRHDT, CDR2 FYEKMQ (reference sequence). The CDR3 is CASSPGVPGQGQGGGYTF. Written as DNA, the CDR3 is TGTGCCAGCAGCCCAGGAGTCCCGGGACAGGGTCAGGGAGGCGGCTACACCTTC.

In its sample, this clonotype was seen many times. The chain uses TRBV7-8 and TRBJ2-2; D gene ambiguous. CDR3 length: 14 residues. Germline V gene data show CDR1 as SGHVS and CDR2 as FQNEAQ. V lost 5 bases and J lost 0, with 7 bases in between. The CDR3 spells CASSRLANTGELFF. For the CDR3, the DNA is TGTGCCAGCAGCCGTCTAGCGAACACCGGGGAGCTGTTTTTT. The whole variable domain, filled in from reference TRBV7-8 and TRBJ2-2, reads GAGVSQSPRYKVAKRGQDVALRCDPISGHVSLFWYQQALGQGPEFLTYFQNEAQLDKSGLPSDRFFAERPEGSVSTLKIQRTQQEDSAVYLCASSRLANTGELFFGEGSRLTVL.

This chain connects TRBV20-1 to TRBJ2-7; 7 bases align to TRBD1. Germline V gene sequence: CDR1 DFQATT, CDR2 SNEGSKA (reference sequence). This CDR3 region has 15 residues. V was clipped by 1 base and J by 4 bases; unmatched bases: 10. CDR3 amino acids: CSARGQGGAQYEQYF. The CDR3, as DNA: TGCAGTGCTAGAGGTCAAGGGGGCGCCCAATACGAGCAGTACTTC.

This clonotype was observed at least ten times. The CDR3 loop is CASSFQREQYF. Here the CDR3 DNA reads TGTGCCAGCAGCTTTCAGCGGGAGCAGTACTTC. This chain links TRBV7-9 with TRBJ2-7, with D possibly matching TRBD2 (5 bases). This CDR3 region has 11 residues. The ends were cut back, 3 bases at V and 7 bases at J, with 7 bases in the middle. Germline CDR1 SEHNR, CDR2 FQNEAQ (reference sequence).

This clonotype appeared many times. The chain joins TRBV24-1 to TRBJ1-2; D call uncertain. Germline V gene lookup returns CDR1 KGHDR and CDR2 SFDVKD. The CDR3 is made up of 14 amino acids. V was shortened by 0 bases and J by 4 bases, with 8 bases between the two germline ends. The CDR3 region has the DNA TGTGCCACCAGTGATTTGAACTCGGCCTATGGCTACACCTTC. Translating gives CATSDLNSAYGYTF.

This clonotype occurred a few times. This chain uses TRBV10-3 with TRBJ2-2; TRBD2 agrees at 8 bases. Germline lookup yields CDR1 ENHRY and CDR2 SYGVKD. V gave up 10 bases and J gave up 5 bases; unmatched junction bases: 9. This CDR3 spans 14 amino acids. The CDR3 loop is CASTSGSRTGELFF. In DNA, the CDR3 is TGTGCCAGCACAAGCGGGAGTCGGACCGGGGAGCTGTTTTTT.